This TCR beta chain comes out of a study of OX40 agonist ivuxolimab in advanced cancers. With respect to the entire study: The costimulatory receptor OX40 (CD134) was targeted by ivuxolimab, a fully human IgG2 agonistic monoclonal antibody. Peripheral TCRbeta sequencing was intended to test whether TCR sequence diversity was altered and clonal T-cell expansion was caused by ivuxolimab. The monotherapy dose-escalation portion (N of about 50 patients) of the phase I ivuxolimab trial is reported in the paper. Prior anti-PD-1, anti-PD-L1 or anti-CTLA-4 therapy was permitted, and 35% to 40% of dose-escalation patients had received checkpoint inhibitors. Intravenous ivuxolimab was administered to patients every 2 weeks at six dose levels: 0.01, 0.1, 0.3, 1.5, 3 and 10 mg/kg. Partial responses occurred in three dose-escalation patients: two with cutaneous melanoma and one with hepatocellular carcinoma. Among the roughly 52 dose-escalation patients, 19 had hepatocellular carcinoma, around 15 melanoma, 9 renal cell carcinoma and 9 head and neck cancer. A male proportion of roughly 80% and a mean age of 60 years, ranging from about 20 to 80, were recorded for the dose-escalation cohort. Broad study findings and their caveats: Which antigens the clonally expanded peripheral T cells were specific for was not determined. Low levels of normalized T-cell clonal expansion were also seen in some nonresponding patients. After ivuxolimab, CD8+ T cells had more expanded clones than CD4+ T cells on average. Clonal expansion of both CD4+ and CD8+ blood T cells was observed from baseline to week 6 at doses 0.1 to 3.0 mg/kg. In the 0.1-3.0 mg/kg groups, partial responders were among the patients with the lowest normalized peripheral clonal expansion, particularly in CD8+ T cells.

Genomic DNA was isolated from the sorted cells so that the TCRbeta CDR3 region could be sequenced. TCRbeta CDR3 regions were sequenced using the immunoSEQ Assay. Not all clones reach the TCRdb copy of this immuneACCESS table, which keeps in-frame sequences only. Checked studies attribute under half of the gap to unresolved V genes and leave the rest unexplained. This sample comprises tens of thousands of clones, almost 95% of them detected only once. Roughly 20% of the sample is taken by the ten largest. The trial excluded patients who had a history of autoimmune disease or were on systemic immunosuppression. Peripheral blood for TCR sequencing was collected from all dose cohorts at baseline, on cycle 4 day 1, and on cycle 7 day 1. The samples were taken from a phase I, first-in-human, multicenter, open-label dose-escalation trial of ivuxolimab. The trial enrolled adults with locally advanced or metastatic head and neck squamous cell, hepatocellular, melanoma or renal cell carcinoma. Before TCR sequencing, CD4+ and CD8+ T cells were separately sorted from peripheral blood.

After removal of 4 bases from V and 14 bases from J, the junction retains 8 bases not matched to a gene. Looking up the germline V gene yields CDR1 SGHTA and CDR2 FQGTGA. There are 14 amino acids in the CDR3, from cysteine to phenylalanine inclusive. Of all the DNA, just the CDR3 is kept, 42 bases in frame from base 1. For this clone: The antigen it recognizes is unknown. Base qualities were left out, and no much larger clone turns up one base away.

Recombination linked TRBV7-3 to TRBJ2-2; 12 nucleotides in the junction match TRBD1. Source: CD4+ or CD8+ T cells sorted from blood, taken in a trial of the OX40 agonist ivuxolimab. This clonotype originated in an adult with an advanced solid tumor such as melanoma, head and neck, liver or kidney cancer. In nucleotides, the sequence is TGTGCCAGCAGCTCCGGGACAGGGGGCGCGGGACTGTTTTTT. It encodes CASSSGTGGAGLFF.